This entry lists 24 T cell receptor beta chains sequenced from one sample in a study of shared clonotypes between healthy human individuals. Libraries were prepared by immunoSEQ multiplex PCR; TCRdb keeps only in-frame clonotypes and omits some of them. The sample contains roughly 2.4 million clones, about 94% of which appear only once. Sequencing was done on a sample of naive CD4+ T cells sorted from blood. Subset of the sample: CD45RA+ positively selected. These receptors all stem from a man between 18 and 35 years old in good health.

The rearrangement uses TRBV2 and TRBJ1-1; D is unresolved. The germline V gene encodes CDR1 SNHLY and CDR2 FYNNEI. The ends were cut back, 4 bases at V and 5 bases at J, with 5 bases in the middle. The CDR3 runs 11 residues. The CDR3 DNA sequence: TGTGCCAGCAGTGTGGGAACTGAAGCTTTCTTT. The encoded protein is CASSVGTEAFF.

The chain is built from TRBV5-4 and TRBJ2-1; D perhaps matches TRBD2 (5 bases). The germline gives CDR1 SGHNT, CDR2 YYREEE (reference sequence). The V gene lost 0 bases and the J gene lost 5 bases, with 15 bases spanning the gap. The CDR3 runs to 16 residues. The CDR3 coding sequence is TGTGCCAGCAGCTTGGCCCCGGGAAATCAAAACAATGAGCAGTTCTTC. It yields the protein CASSLAPGNQNNEQFF.

A remark on this clone: The identical CDR3 is also encoded by other nucleotide sequences in the sample. This chain links TRBV20-1 with TRBJ2-7, with D possibly being TRBD1 (5 bases). This CDR3 spans 11 amino acids. The V gene's germline CDR1 is DFQATT and CDR2 SNEGSKA (reference sequence). Trimming stripped 4 bases from V and 3 bases from J, with 7 bases between. The CDR3 protein is CSATQGYEQYF. DNA of the CDR3: TGCAGTGCTACCCAGGGCTACGAGCAGTACTTC.

The chain couples TRBV6-1 to TRBJ2-1; TRBD1 aligns across 8 bases. The germline V gene encodes CDR1 MNHNS and CDR2 SASEGT. V lost 0 bases, J lost 7 bases, and 8 bases stayed unmatched. The CDR3 loop spans 16 amino acids. As DNA, the CDR3 is TGTGCCAGCAGTGAAGCCCTGAGGACAGGGTTGAATGAGCAGTTCTTC. Translation: CASSEALRTGLNEQFF.

Points on this clone: This specimen includes other DNA sequences encoding the same CDR3. The V and J genes are TRBV6-5 and TRBJ2-5, with 10 bases that match TRBD1. The CDR3 runs to 14 residues. Trimming took 6 bases from V and 2 from J; bases not matched to a gene: 3. Germline lookup yields CDR1 MNHEY and CDR2 SVGAGI. The CDR3 DNA reads TGTGCCAGCAGAGACAGGGGGCCTCAAGAGACCCAGTACTTC. Translation gives CASRDRGPQETQYF.

The chain combines TRBV28 with TRBJ2-5; no reliable D call. The V and J ends lost 5 bases and 0 bases respectively, with 13 bases between them. Germline V CDR1 and CDR2: MDHEN, SYDVKM. The CDR3 is 15 amino acids. Written as DNA, the CDR3 is TGTGCCAGCAGTCCCAGACGGTGGTACCAAGAGACCCAGTACTTC. Translation gives CASSPRRWYQETQYF. The variable domain in full, with the rest retrieved from reference TRBV28 and TRBJ2-5, is DVKVTQSSRYLVKRTGEKVFLECVQDMDHENMFWYRQDPGLGLRLIYFSYDVKMKEKGDIPEGYSVSREKKERFSLILESASTNQTSMYLCASSPRRWYQETQYFGPGTRLLVL.

The chain uses TRBV19 and TRBJ2-1; 11 nucleotides align to TRBD2. In germline, CDR1 is LNHDA, CDR2 SQIVND (reference sequence). Unmatched junction bases numbered 10, after V lost 5 bases and J lost 7 bases. There are 16 residues in the CDR3. CDR3 DNA sequence: TGTGCCAGTAGTGAAACTAGCGGGAGAACCTTTAATGAGCAGTTCTTC. Amino acids: CASSETSGRTFNEQFF.

V usage is TRBV4-1 and J usage is TRBJ2-7; the match to TRBD1 covers 7 bases. The CDR3 totals 14 residues. Germline values: CDR1 MGHRA, CDR2 YSYEKL. Trimming removed 2 bases from V and 3 bases from J; junction bases left unmatched: 4. CDR3 sequence reads: CASSQWGTDYEQYF. DNA for the CDR3: TGCGCCAGCAGCCAATGGGGGACAGACTACGAGCAGTACTTC.

On this clone itself: One junction end does not reproduce the germline sequence, and a read error may be involved. This sequence joins TRBV10-2 and TRBJ1-5, with a weak D call TRBD1 (5 bases). The CDR3 length is 15 residues. The germline V gene has CDR1 WSHSY and CDR2 SAAADI. The CDR3 sequence: CASSAGGGGNQPQHF. CDR3 DNA sequence: TGCGCCAGTAGTGCCGGGGGGGGAGGCAATCAGCCCCAGCATTTT.

The rearrangement links TRBV13 to TRBJ1-6; D is ambiguous. CDR3 length: 13 residues. Germline loops: CDR1 PRHDT, CDR2 FYEKMQ (reference sequence). V gave up 5 bases and J gave up 11 bases, with 13 bases separating them. The CDR3 loop reads CASSLYYGAPLHF. The CDR3 DNA reads as TGTGCCAGCAGCCTATATTATGGTGCACCCCTCCACTTT.

This clone showed up just once. The sample contains more than one DNA sequence encoding this CDR3. The genes are TRBV7-2 and TRBJ1-2; D remains ambiguous. In germline, CDR1 is SGHTA, CDR2 FQGNSA. This CDR3 contains 12 residues. V was shortened by 2 bases and J by 5 bases, with 6 bases between the two germline ends. The CDR3 protein is CASSLQGYGYTF. CDR3 sequence (DNA): TGTGCCAGCAGCTTACAAGGGTATGGCTACACCTTC.

The chain recombines TRBV11-1 with TRBJ2-5; D might be TRBD1 (6 bases). The CDR3 spans 12 residues. CDR1 is SGHAT and CDR2 is FQDESV in the germline V gene (reference sequence). V was clipped by 4 bases and J by 4 bases, with 7 bases between them. The CDR3: CASSYRVETQYF. The CDR3 nucleotides are TGTGCCAGCAGCTACAGGGTAGAGACCCAGTACTTC.

On this clone: This specimen includes other DNA sequences encoding the same CDR3. The J gene is TRBJ2-5, the V gene TRBV7-9, with TRBD1 identical over 11 bases. This CDR3 region has 15 residues. The V gene's germline CDR1 is SEHNR and CDR2 FQNEAQ (reference sequence). V lost 5 bases, J lost 5 bases, and 7 bases stayed unmatched. CDR3 sequence (DNA): TGTGCCAGCAGCCCCGGACAGGGGGCTGGGGAGACCCAGTACTTC. It codes for CASSPGQGAGETQYF.

V usage is TRBV7-8 and J usage is TRBJ1-6; weak D call: TRBD1 (6 bases). CDR1 SGHVS and CDR2 FQNEAQ come from the germline V gene. The CDR3 length is 15 residues. Trimming cost V 6 bases and J 8 bases, with 17 bases left between them. The CDR3 DNA follows: TGTGCCAGCAGATTTTTTCGGGGGCCGGATTCACCCCTCCACTTT. Its translation: CASRFFRGPDSPLHF.

This clone was seen once. The genes are TRBV27 and TRBJ1-2; D possibly corresponds to TRBD1 (6 bases). V was trimmed by 5 bases and J by 1 base, leaving 14 bases between them. Looked up from germline, CDR1 is MNHEY and CDR2 is SMNVEV (reference sequence). The CDR3 runs 15 residues. The CDR3 spells CASSGGRTFNYGYTF. The DNA of the CDR3 is TGTGCCAGCAGTGGGGGGCGCACATTTAACTATGGCTACACCTTC.

V and J are TRBV6-5 and TRBJ2-5; a weak D match, TRBD2 (5 bases). CDR3 length: 16 amino acids. V was cut by 0 bases and J by 2 bases, with 13 bases left in between. Looked up from germline, CDR1 is MNHEY and CDR2 is SVGAGI. CDR3 coding DNA: TGTGCCAGCAGTTACTCGAGAGGGTTAGGGCAAGAGACCCAGTACTTC. Translated, it gives CASSYSRGLGQETQYF.

The chain joins TRBV2 to TRBJ1-1; a possible D gene is TRBD1 (6 bases). From germline, CDR1 is SNHLY and CDR2 FYNNEI. The V end was cut by 9 bases, the J end by 0 bases, with 11 bases between. The CDR3 runs to 13 residues. This CDR3 reads CASRTALNTEAFF. CDR3 nucleotides: TGTGCCAGTCGGACAGCTCTGAACACTGAAGCTTTCTTT.

The chain recombines TRBV7-2 with TRBJ1-5, with TRBD1 as a possible D gene (5 bases). Trimming took off 6 bases at V and 1 base at J, with 16 bases between the two ends. This CDR3 spans 16 amino acids. Germline V gene sequence: CDR1 SGHTA, CDR2 FQGNSA. The CDR3 coding sequence is TGTGCCAGCAGTTTAACATCTGGGGGGAGCAATCAGCCCCAGCATTTT. Amino acid sequence: CASSLTSGGSNQPQHF.

V usage is TRBV4-1 and J usage is TRBJ2-2; D possibly matches TRBD1 or TRBD2 (5 bases each). Germline assignment: CDR1 MGHRA and CDR2 YSYEKL. The CDR3 consists of 14 residues. Trimming removed 1 base at V and 4 bases at J, with 7 bases between. CDR3 region: CASSQVGTTGELFF. As DNA, the CDR3 is TGCGCCAGCAGCCAAGTGGGGACCACCGGGGAGCTGTTTTTT.

The chain combines TRBV12-1 with TRBJ1-2. TRBV12-1 is an annotated pseudogene. The length of the CDR3 is 15 residues. CDR3 in DNA: TGTGCCAGCAGCTTTTACCGGGGCCGGAACTATGGCTACACCTTC. Protein product: CASSFYRGRNYGYTF.

This chain joins TRBV30 and TRBJ2-4, with TRBD2 identical over 13 bases. J was trimmed by 0 bases and V by 0 bases; bases with no gene match: 11. This CDR3 is 20 amino acids long. The germline V gene encodes CDR1 GTSNPN and CDR2 SVGIG (reference sequence). The DNA for the CDR3 is TGTGCCTGGAGTGTACTTCGGACTAGCGGGAGTCACCTAGCCAAAAACATTCAGTACTTC. Protein sequence: CAWSVLRTSGSHLAKNIQYF.

The V call is TRBV4-3, the J call TRBJ2-7; D uncertain. Germline loops: CDR1 LGHNA, CDR2 YSLEER. The V end lost 0 bases, the J end lost 6 bases, and 18 bases lay between the germline ends. The CDR3 has 16 amino acids. The CDR3 sequence is CASSQDLSGAPCEQYF. In DNA, the CDR3 is TGCGCCAGCAGCCAAGATCTCTCCGGAGCCCCCTGCGAGCAGTACTTC.

This clone was seen a single time. V and J are TRBV6-6 and TRBJ2-3; 7 bases match TRBD1. In germline, CDR1 is MNHNY, CDR2 SVGAGI (reference sequence). This CDR3 has 14 residues. V gave up 5 bases and J gave up 3 bases; unmatched junction bases: 5. CDR3 coding DNA: TGTGCCAGCAGTAAGACAGGGTTTACAGATACGCAGTATTTT. It codes for CASSKTGFTDTQYF.

The chain joins TRBV7-9 to TRBJ1-6, with D tentatively TRBD1 (6 bases). The CDR3 has 14 residues. The V end lost 5 bases, the J end lost 7 bases, and 12 bases lay between the germline ends. Germline V lookup: CDR1 SEHNR, CDR2 FQNEAQ (reference sequence). CDR3 sequence: CASSQGGGNSPLHF. The CDR3 DNA follows: TGTGCCAGCAGCCAAGGAGGGGGGAATTCACCCCTCCACTTT.